A selection of T cell receptor beta chains follows, all from one sample in a study of circulating and synovial CD4+ cells in juvenile arthritis. TCRdb's copy holds only in-frame clones and misses some; the assay was immunoSEQ multiplex PCR. The table has more than 13,000 clones, approximately 80% seen once; the top ten hold around 3.6%. The specimen sequenced was CD4+ T cells from synovial fluid. These receptors were collected from a human patient with juvenile idiopathic arthritis. Some clones in this sample may be carry-over from other donors' samples. Each CDR3 is given with its conserved first and last residue. D genes are given only for firm matches. Clone size is not always given. Where it is, it says once, few, many or a class for expanded clones.

D gene: TRBD1
V gene: TRBV28
clone size: -
J gene: TRBJ2-3
CDR3 DNA: TGTGCCAGCAGGCAACAGGGGGCACCTCTTTTTACTAGCACAGATACGCAGTATTTT
CDR3 protein: CASRQQGAPLFTSTDTQYF

D gene: -
V gene: TRBV2
clone size: -
J gene: TRBJ2-1
CDR3 DNA: TGTGCCAGCATACGGGAGTACTTCTACAATGAGCAGTTCTTC
CDR3 protein: CASIREYFYNEQFF

D gene: -
V gene: TRBV28
clone size: -
J gene: TRBJ1-4
CDR3 DNA: TGTGCCAGCAGTTTAACACTAGAAAAACTGTTTTTT
CDR3 protein: CASSLTLEKLFF

D gene: TRBD1
V gene: TRBV4-2
clone size: -
J gene: TRBJ1-1
CDR3 DNA: TGTGCCAGCAGCCAAGGACAGGGTTGGAACACTGAAGCTTTCTTT
CDR3 protein: CASSQGQGWNTEAFF

D gene: TRBD1
V gene: TRBV11-1
clone size: once
J gene: TRBJ2-7
CDR3 DNA: TGTGCCAGCAGCCGGGACAGGAGCTCCTACGAGCAGTACTTC
CDR3 protein: CASSRDRSSYEQYF

D gene: TRBD2
V gene: TRBV4-1
clone size: few
J gene: TRBJ2-5
CDR3 DNA: TGCGCCAGCAGCCATGAGCGGGGGACCCAGTACTTC
CDR3 protein: CASSHERGTQYF

D gene: -
V gene: TRBV2
clone size: -
J gene: TRBJ1-5
CDR3 DNA: TGTGCCAGCAGTGAAGACCAGACCGGGTTCCAGCCCCAGCATTTT
CDR3 protein: CASSEDQTGFQPQHF

D gene: -
V gene: TRBV30
clone size: -
J gene: TRBJ1-2
CDR3 DNA: TGTGCCTGGGAGGACAATTTGGACTATGGCTACACCTTC
CDR3 protein: CAWEDNLDYGYTF

D gene: TRBD1
V gene: TRBV5-6
clone size: few
J gene: TRBJ1-1
CDR3 DNA: TGTGCCAGCAGGGTACAAAACAGGGGTCTCGTTGAAGCTTTCTTT
CDR3 protein: CASRVQNRGLVEAFF

D gene: TRBD2
V gene: TRBV6-5
clone size: -
J gene: TRBJ2-3
CDR3 DNA: TGTGCCAGCAGCCGGGACTACACAGATACGCAGTATTTT
CDR3 protein: CASSRDYTDTQYF

D gene: -
V gene: TRBV4-2
clone size: -
J gene: TRBJ1-2
CDR3 DNA: TGTGCCAGCAGCCCGGGGTCGGGAAACTATGGCTACACCTTC
CDR3 protein: CASSPGSGNYGYTF

D gene: -
V gene: TRBV27
clone size: -
J gene: TRBJ1-3
CDR3 DNA: TGTGCCAGCAGTTTATCGGGCAGGGGCTCTGGAAACACCATATATTTT
CDR3 protein: CASSLSGRGSGNTIYF

D gene: TRBD1
V gene: TRBV25-1
clone size: -
J gene: TRBJ1-2
CDR3 DNA: TGTGCCAGCAGTGAAGGGAAAGGGGGCTTTTTCCTTTATGGCTACACCTTC
CDR3 protein: CASSEGKGGFFLYGYTF

D gene: -
V gene: TRBV7-8
clone size: -
J gene: TRBJ1-2
CDR3 DNA: TGTGCCAGCAGCTTAGCGCCTCGAGAAGTCTACACCTTC
CDR3 protein: CASSLAPREVYTF

D gene: TRBD1
V gene: TRBV6-5
clone size: -
J gene: TRBJ1-1
CDR3 DNA: TGTGCCAGCAGCCGCATCACAGGGGGCAACACTGAAGCTTTCTTT
CDR3 protein: CASSRITGGNTEAFF

D gene: -
V gene: TRBV30
clone size: once
J gene: TRBJ1-5
CDR3 DNA: TGTGCCTGGAGCAAAACCGCGGGGAAAGGGATCAATCAGCCCCAGCATTTT
CDR3 protein: CAWSKTAGKGINQPQHF

D gene: TRBD2
V gene: TRBV9
clone size: -
J gene: TRBJ2-1
CDR3 DNA: TGTGCCAGCAGCGTAGCGTGGGGGGGCTACAATGAGCAGTTCTTC
CDR3 protein: CASSVAWGGYNEQFF

D gene: TRBD2
V gene: TRBV10-3
clone size: -
J gene: TRBJ2-1
CDR3 DNA: TGTGCCATTATGACTAGCAAGCCCCACAATGAGCAGTTCTTC
CDR3 protein: CAIMTSKPHNEQFF

D gene: TRBD1
V gene: TRBV6-1
clone size: -
J gene: TRBJ2-1
CDR3 DNA: TGTGCCAGCAGTGAGTCGAGAAGAGGGGGCGAAGTTATCGATGAGCAGTTCTTC
CDR3 protein: CASSESRRGGEVIDEQFF

D gene: TRBD2
V gene: TRBV5-1
clone size: -
J gene: TRBJ2-3
CDR3 DNA: TGCGCCAGCAGCTTTCGTACTAGCGGGAATCCAGATACGCAGTATTTT
CDR3 protein: CASSFRTSGNPDTQYF

D gene: TRBD2
V gene: TRBV2
clone size: -
J gene: TRBJ2-5
CDR3 DNA: TGTGCCAGCCGGGAGCTAGCGGGGGGACGTGCCCAGTACTTC
CDR3 protein: CASRELAGGRAQYF

D gene: -
V gene: TRBV9
clone size: -
J gene: TRBJ1-3
CDR3 DNA: TGTGCCAGCAGCGTAGCTTCTGATGGCTCCTCCTCTGGAAACACCATATATTTT
CDR3 protein: CASSVASDGSSSGNTIYF

D gene: -
V gene: TRBV30
clone size: -
J gene: TRBJ1-4
CDR3 DNA: TGTGCCTGGAGTGAGACAGGAAGGCAACTGTTTTTT
CDR3 protein: CAWSETGRQLFF

D gene: -
V gene: TRBV6-5
clone size: -
J gene: TRBJ2-5
CDR3 DNA: TGTGCCAGCAGTTCCCGAAAGGGGCAGTCGGTAGAGACCCAGTACTTC
CDR3 protein: CASSSRKGQSVETQYF

D gene: TRBD1
V gene: TRBV5-4
clone size: -
J gene: TRBJ1-5
CDR3 DNA: TGTGCCAGCATCCCGACCGGGACAGGTTTCCTACTTAGCAATCAGCCCCAGCATTTT
CDR3 protein: CASIPTGTGFLLSNQPQHF

D gene: -
V gene: TRBV29-1
clone size: -
J gene: TRBJ2-2
CDR3 DNA: TGCAGCGTTGACGTACCAGAAAGTTACACCGGGGAGCTGTTTTTT
CDR3 protein: CSVDVPESYTGELFF

D gene: -
V gene: TRBV6-5
clone size: -
J gene: TRBJ1-2
CDR3 DNA: TGTGCCAGCAGTGTACCAGGGGTTTATGGCTACACCTTC
CDR3 protein: CASSVPGVYGYTF

D gene: -
V gene: TRBV7-3
clone size: -
J gene: TRBJ1-2
CDR3 DNA: TGTGCCAGCAGCCTACAGGGTTTCGATGGCTACACCTTC
CDR3 protein: CASSLQGFDGYTF

D gene: -
V gene: TRBV30
clone size: -
J gene: TRBJ1-1
CDR3 DNA: TGTGCCTGGAGTCAGGGGCGTTTGGCCGCTGAAGCTTTCTTT
CDR3 protein: CAWSQGRLAAEAFF

D gene: TRBD1
V gene: TRBV5-1
clone size: once
J gene: TRBJ2-3
CDR3 DNA: TGCGCCAGCAGCTTGGAACAGGGGTGGACAGATACGCAGTATTTT
CDR3 protein: CASSLEQGWTDTQYF

D gene: -
V gene: TRBV7-9
clone size: -
J gene: TRBJ1-5
CDR3 DNA: TGTGCCAGCAGCTTACGTGCGGATCAGCCCCAGCATTTT
CDR3 protein: CASSLRADQPQHF

D gene: TRBD1
V gene: TRBV30
clone size: -
J gene: TRBJ2-1
CDR3 DNA: TGTGCCTGGAGTTTGACAGGGAATGAGCAGTTCTTC
CDR3 protein: CAWSLTGNEQFF

D gene: -
V gene: TRBV28
clone size: -
J gene: TRBJ1-3
CDR3 DNA: TGTGCCAGCAGGCGCGATCGGACTTCTGGAAACACCATATATTTT
CDR3 protein: CASRRDRTSGNTIYF

D gene: -
V gene: TRBV6-6
clone size: -
J gene: TRBJ2-1
CDR3 DNA: TGTGCCAGCAGTTCACCCAGCTCCTACAATGAGCAGTTCTTC
CDR3 protein: CASSSPSSYNEQFF

D gene: -
V gene: TRBV13
clone size: -
J gene: TRBJ2-5
CDR3 DNA: TGTGCCAGCACCACAGCCATGGAGACCCAGTACTTC
CDR3 protein: CASTTAMETQYF

D gene: TRBD1
V gene: TRBV5-1
clone size: once
J gene: TRBJ2-7
CDR3 DNA: TGCGCCAGCAGCTTGGGGGAGACAGGGGTGCAGTACTTC
CDR3 protein: CASSLGETGVQYF

D gene: TRBD1
V gene: TRBV25-1
clone size: -
J gene: TRBJ2-7
CDR3 DNA: TGTGCCAGCAGTGAATGGGGCAGGGGGAAGACCTACGAGCAGTACTTC
CDR3 protein: CASSEWGRGKTYEQYF

D gene: -
V gene: TRBV5-1
clone size: -
J gene: TRBJ2-7
CDR3 DNA: TGCGCCAGCAGCTTAACTAGGAGCTCCTACGAGCAGTACTTC
CDR3 protein: CASSLTRSSYEQYF

D gene: TRBD1
V gene: TRBV5-8
clone size: few
J gene: TRBJ1-5
CDR3 DNA: TGTGCCAGCAGCCCGACCGGGACAGGTTTCCTACTTAGCAATCAGCCCCAGCATTTT
CDR3 protein: CASSPTGTGFLLSNQPQHF

D gene: TRBD1
V gene: TRBV6-1
clone size: -
J gene: TRBJ2-7
CDR3 DNA: TGTGCCAGCACGCCGGGACAGAGGTACGAGCAGTACTTC
CDR3 protein: CASTPGQRYEQYF

D gene: -
V gene: TRBV5-1
clone size: -
J gene: TRBJ1-3
CDR3 DNA: TGCGCCAGCAGCCGAGGGGGGGGGACGCTTGACACCATATATTTT
CDR3 protein: CASSRGGGTLDTIYF

D gene: TRBD2
V gene: TRBV5-1
clone size: -
J gene: TRBJ2-5
CDR3 DNA: TGCGCCAGCAGCTTTAAGGAGCGACCGACTAGCGGGAGGGCAGATACCCAGTACTTC
CDR3 protein: CASSFKERPTSGRADTQYF

D gene: -
V gene: TRBV30
clone size: once
J gene: TRBJ1-3
CDR3 DNA: TGTGCCTGTACGGCGGGGGGTTCAAGGTTCGCAGGAAACACCATATATTTT
CDR3 protein: CACTAGGSRFAGNTIYF

D gene: TRBD2
V gene: TRBV7-3
clone size: few
J gene: TRBJ2-3
CDR3 DNA: TGTGCCAGCAGCTTTGGCAGGGAGGGAGATACGCAGTATTTT
CDR3 protein: CASSFGREGDTQYF

D gene: TRBD2
V gene: TRBV10-3
clone size: -
J gene: TRBJ2-2
CDR3 DNA: TGTGCCATCAGCCTACAGCGGGGGGCCTACACCGGGGAGCTGTTTTTT
CDR3 protein: CAISLQRGAYTGELFF

D gene: TRBD2
V gene: TRBV4-2
clone size: few
J gene: TRBJ2-5
CDR3 DNA: TGTGCCAGCAGCCAAGGGCTAGCGGGAGGCGAAGAGACCCAGTACTTC
CDR3 protein: CASSQGLAGGEETQYF

D gene: -
V gene: TRBV7-2
clone size: -
J gene: TRBJ1-1
CDR3 DNA: TGTGCCGGTGGCTTTGTGGGGGCCCCGAACACTGAAGCTTTCTTT
CDR3 protein: CAGGFVGAPNTEAFF

D gene: -
V gene: TRBV11-2
clone size: -
J gene: TRBJ2-5
CDR3 DNA: TGTGCCAGCAGCTTAGTTTTTACAGCCCAAGAGACCCAGTACTTC
CDR3 protein: CASSLVFTAQETQYF

D gene: -
V gene: TRBV27
clone size: -
J gene: TRBJ1-1
CDR3 DNA: TGTGCCAGCAGTCCCAGGGTCAACACTGAAGCTTTCTTT
CDR3 protein: CASSPRVNTEAFF

D gene: -
V gene: TRBV15
clone size: -
J gene: TRBJ2-7
CDR3 DNA: TGTGCCACCAGCAGAGATAAACTAGTCTCCTACGAGCAGTACTTC
CDR3 protein: CATSRDKLVSYEQYF